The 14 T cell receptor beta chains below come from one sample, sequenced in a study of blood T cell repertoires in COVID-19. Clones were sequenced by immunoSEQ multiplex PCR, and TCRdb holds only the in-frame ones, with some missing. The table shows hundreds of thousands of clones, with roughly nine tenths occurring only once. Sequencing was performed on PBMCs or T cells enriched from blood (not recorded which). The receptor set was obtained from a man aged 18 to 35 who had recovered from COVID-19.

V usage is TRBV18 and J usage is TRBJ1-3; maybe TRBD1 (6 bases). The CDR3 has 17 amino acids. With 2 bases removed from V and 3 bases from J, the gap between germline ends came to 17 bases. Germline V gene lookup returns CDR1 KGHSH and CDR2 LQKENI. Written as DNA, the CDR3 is TGTGCCAGCTCACCATCGGTTCTAACAGGGAGTGGAAACACCATATATTTT. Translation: CASSPSVLTGSGNTIYF.

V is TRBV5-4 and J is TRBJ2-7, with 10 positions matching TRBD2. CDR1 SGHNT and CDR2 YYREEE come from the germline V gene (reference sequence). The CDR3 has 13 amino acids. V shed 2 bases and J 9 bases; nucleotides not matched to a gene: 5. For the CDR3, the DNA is TGTGCCAGCAGCTTAGAGATAGCGGGAGGGCAGTACTTC. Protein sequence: CASSLEIAGGQYF.

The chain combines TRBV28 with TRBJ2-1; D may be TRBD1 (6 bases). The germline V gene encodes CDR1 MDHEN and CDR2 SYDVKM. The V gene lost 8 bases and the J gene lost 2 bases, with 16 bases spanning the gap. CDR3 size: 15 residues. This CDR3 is CASRPGTNAYNEQFF. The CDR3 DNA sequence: TGTGCCAGCCGCCCCGGGACAAATGCCTACAATGAGCAGTTCTTC.

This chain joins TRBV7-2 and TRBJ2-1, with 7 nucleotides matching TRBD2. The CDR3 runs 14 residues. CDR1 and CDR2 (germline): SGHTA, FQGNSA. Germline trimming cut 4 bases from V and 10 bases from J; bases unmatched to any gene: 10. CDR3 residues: CASSSGLSQREQFF. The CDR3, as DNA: TGTGCCAGCAGCTCGGGACTATCGCAACGAGAGCAGTTCTTC. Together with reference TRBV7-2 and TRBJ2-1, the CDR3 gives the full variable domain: GAGVSQSPSNKVTEKGKDVELRCDPISGHTALYWYRQSLGQGLEFLIYFQGNSAPDKSGLPSDRFSAERTGGSVSTLTIQRTQQEDSAVYLCASSSGLSQREQFFGPGTRLTVL.

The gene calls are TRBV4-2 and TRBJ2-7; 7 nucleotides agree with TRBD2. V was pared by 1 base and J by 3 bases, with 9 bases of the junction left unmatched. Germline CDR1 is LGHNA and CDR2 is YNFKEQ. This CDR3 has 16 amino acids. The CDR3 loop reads CASSQADGTTYYEQYF. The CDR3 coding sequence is TGTGCCAGCAGCCAAGCTGACGGGACTACATACTACGAGCAGTACTTC.

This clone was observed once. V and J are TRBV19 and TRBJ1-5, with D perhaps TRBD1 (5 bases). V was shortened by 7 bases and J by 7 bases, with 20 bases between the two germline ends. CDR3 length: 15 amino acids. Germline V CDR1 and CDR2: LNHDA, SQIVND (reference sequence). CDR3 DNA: TGTGCCAGTACCTATAATCTGGGGGGGGTGCAGCCCCAGCATTTT. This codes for CASTYNLGGVQPQHF. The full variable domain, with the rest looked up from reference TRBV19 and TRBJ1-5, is DGGITQSPKYLFRKEGQNVTLSCEQNLNHDAMYWYRQDPGQGLRLIYYSQIVNDFQKGDIAEGYSVSREKKESFPLTVTSAQKNPTAFYLCASTYNLGGVQPQHFGDGTRLSIL.

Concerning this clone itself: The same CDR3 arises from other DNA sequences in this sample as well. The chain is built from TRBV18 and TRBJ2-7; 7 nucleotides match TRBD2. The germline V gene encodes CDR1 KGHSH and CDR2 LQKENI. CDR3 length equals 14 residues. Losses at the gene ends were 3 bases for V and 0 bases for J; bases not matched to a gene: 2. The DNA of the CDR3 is TGTGCCAGCTCACCGGGGACTACCTCCTACGAGCAGTACTTC. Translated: CASSPGTTSYEQYF.

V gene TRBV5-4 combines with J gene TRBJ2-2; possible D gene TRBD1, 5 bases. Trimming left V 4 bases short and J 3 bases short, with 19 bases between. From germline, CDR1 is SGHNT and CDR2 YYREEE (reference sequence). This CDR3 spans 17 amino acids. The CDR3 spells CASSTAQGYPYTGELFF. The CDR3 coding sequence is TGTGCCAGCAGCACGGCCCAGGGTTACCCCTACACCGGGGAGCTGTTTTTT.

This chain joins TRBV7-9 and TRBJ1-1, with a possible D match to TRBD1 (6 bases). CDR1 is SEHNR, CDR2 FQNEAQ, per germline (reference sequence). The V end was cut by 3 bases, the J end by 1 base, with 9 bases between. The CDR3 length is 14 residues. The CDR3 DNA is TGTGCCAGCAGCTTGGGGGGGCAGAACACTGAAGCTTTCTTT. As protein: CASSLGGQNTEAFF.

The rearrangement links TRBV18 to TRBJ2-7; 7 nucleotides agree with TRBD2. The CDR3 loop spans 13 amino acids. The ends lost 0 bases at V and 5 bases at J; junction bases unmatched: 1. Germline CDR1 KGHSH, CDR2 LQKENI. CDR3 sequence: CASSPPGLNEQYF. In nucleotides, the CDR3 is TGTGCCAGCTCACCACCGGGACTAAACGAGCAGTACTTC. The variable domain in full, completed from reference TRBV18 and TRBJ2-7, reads NAGVMQNPRHLVRRRGQEARLRCSPMKGHSHVYWYRQLPEEGLKFMVYLQKENIIDESGMPKERFSAEFPKEGPSILRIQQVVRGDSAAYFCASSPPGLNEQYFGPGTRLTVT.

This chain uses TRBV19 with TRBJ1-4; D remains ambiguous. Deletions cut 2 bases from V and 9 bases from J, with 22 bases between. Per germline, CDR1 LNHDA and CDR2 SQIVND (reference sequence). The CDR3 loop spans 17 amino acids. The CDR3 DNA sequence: TGTGCCAGTAGTATACCTTTACGCGGCAGAGATAAGAAAAAACTGTTTTTT. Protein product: CASSIPLRGRDKKKLFF.

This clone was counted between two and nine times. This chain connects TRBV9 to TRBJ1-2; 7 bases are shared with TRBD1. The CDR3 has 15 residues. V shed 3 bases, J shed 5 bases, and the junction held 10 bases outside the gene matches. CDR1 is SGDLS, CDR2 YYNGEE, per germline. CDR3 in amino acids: CASSADPGGRYGYTF. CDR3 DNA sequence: TGTGCCAGCAGCGCGGATCCAGGGGGGAGATATGGCTACACCTTC.

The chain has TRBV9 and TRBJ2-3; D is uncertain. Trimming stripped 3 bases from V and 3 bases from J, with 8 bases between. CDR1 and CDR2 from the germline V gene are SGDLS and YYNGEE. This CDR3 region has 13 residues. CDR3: CASSAQNTDTQYF. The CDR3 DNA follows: TGTGCCAGCAGCGCCCAAAATACAGATACGCAGTATTTT.

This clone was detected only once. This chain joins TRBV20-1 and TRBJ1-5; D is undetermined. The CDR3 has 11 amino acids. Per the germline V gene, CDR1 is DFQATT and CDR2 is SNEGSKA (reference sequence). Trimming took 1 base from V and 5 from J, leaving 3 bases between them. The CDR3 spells CSARVDQPQHF. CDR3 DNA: TGCAGTGCTAGAGTAGATCAGCCCCAGCATTTT.